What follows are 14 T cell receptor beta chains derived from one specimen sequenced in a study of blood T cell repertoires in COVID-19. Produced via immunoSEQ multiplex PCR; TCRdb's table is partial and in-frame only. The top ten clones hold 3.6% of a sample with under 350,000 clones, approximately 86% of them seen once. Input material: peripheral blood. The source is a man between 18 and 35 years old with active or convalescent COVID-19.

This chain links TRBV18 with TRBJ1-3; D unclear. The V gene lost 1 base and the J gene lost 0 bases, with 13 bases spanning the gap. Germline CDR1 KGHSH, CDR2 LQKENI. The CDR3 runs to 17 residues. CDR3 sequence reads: CASSPRSILNSGNTIYF. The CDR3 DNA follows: TGTGCCAGCTCACCACGATCTATCCTAAACTCTGGAAACACCATATATTTT.

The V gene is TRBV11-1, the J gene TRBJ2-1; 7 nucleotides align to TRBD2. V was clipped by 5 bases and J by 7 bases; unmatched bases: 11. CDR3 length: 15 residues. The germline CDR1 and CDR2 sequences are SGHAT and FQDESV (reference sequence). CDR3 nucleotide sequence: TGTGCCAGCAGCCCAGGACTAGGCTCGGGTAATGAGCAGTTCTTC. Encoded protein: CASSPGLGSGNEQFF.

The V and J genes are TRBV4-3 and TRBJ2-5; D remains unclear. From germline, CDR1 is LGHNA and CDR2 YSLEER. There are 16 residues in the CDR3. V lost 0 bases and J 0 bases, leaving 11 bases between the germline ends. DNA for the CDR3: TGCGCCAGCAGCCAAGATTTTCCCGGAGACCAAGAGACCCAGTACTTC. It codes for CASSQDFPGDQETQYF.

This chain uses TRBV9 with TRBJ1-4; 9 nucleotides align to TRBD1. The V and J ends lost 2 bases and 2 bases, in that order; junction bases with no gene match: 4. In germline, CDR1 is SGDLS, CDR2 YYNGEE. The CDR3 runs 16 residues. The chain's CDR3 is CASSVRTGGTNEKLFF. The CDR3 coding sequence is TGTGCCAGCAGCGTTAGAACAGGGGGCACTAATGAAAAACTGTTTTTT.

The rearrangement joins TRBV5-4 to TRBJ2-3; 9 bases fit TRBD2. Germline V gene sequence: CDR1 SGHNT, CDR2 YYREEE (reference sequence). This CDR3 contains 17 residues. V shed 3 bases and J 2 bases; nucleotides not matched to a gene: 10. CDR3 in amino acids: CASSSKSGGPNTDTQYF. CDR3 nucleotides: TGTGCCAGCAGCTCCAAAAGCGGGGGGCCTAACACAGATACGCAGTATTTT. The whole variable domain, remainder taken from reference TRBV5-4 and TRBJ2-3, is ETGVTQSPTHLIKTRGQQVTLRCSSQSGHNTVSWYQQALGQGPQFIFQYYREEENGRGNFPPRFSGLQFPNYSSELNVNALELDDSALYLCASSSKSGGPNTDTQYFGPGTRLTVL.

In DNA, the CDR3 is TGTGCCAGCAGCTCGTACCAAGAGACCCAGTACTTC. Translation: CASSSYQETQYF. The chain links TRBV7-6 to TRBJ2-5; D remains ambiguous. V lost 4 bases, J lost 0 bases, and 3 bases lay in between. In germline, CDR1 is SGHVS, CDR2 FNYEAQ. The CDR3 is 12 residues long.

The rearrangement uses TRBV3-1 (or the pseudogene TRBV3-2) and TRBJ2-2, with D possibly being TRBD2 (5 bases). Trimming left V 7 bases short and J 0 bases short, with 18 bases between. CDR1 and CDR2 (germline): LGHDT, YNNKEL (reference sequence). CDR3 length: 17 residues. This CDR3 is CASTLREKGANTGELFF. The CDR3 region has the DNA TGTGCCAGCACCCTAAGGGAAAAGGGAGCGAACACCGGGGAGCTGTTTTTT.

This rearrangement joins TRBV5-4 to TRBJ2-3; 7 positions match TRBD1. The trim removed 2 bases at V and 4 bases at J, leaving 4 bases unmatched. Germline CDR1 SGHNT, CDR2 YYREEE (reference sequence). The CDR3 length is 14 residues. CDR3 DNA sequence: TGTGCCAGCAGCTTACAACAGGGGTCAGATACGCAGTATTTT. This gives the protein CASSLQQGSDTQYF.

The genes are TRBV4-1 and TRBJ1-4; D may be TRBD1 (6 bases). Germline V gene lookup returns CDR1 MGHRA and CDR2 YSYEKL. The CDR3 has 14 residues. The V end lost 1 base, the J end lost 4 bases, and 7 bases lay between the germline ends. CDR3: CASSQGTVNEKLFF. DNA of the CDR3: TGCGCCAGCAGCCAAGGGACAGTTAATGAAAAACTGTTTTTT.

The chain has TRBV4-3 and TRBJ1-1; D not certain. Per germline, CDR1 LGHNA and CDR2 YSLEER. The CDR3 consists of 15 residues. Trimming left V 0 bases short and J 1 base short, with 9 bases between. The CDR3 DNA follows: TGCGCCAGCAGCCAAGATTACGCCGGGAACACTGAAGCTTTCTTT. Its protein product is CASSQDYAGNTEAFF.

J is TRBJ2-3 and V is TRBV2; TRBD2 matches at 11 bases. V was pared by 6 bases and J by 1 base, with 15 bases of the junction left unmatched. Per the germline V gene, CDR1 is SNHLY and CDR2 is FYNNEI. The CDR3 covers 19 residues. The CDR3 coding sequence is TGTGCCAGCAGGGGTGCTCTTTTAGCGGGAGGGGAGGGCACAGATACGCAGTATTTT. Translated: CASRGALLAGGEGTDTQYF.

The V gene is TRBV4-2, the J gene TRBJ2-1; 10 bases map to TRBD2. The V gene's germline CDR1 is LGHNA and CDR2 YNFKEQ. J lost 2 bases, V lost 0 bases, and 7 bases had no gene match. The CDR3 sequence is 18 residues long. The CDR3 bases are TGTGCCAGCAGCCAAGATGGAACTAGCGGGAATCCCTACAATGAGCAGTTCTTC. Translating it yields CASSQDGTSGNPYNEQFF.

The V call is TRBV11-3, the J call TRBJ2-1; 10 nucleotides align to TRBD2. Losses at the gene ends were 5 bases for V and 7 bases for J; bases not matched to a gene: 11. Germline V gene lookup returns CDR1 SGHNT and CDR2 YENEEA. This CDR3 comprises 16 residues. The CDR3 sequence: CASSQQASGSVNEQFF. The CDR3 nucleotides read TGTGCCAGCAGCCAGCAGGCTAGCGGGAGTGTAAATGAGCAGTTCTTC.

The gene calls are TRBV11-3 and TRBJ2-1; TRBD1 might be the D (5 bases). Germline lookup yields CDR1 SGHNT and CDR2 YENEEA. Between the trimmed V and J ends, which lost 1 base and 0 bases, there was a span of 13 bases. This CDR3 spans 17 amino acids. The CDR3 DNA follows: TGTGCCAGCAGCTTAGTTACAGGACCTAGCTCCTACAATGAGCAGTTCTTC. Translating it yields CASSLVTGPSSYNEQFF.